This T cell receptor beta chain was retrieved from a study of shared clonotypes between healthy human individuals. Germline V gives CDR1 SGDLS, CDR2 YYNGEE. The CDR3 sequence is 15 residues long. The ends lost 4 bases at V and 5 bases at J; junction bases unmatched: 4. Study outcomes and limitations: Blood was the only sampled material, and tissue repertoires likely differ.

Data came from immunoSEQ multiplex PCR; TCRdb stores just in-frame clones and leaves some out. This sample has roughly 2,300,000 clones, with just under 95% found just once. About this clone: Its matching antigen is unknown.

The J gene is TRBJ2-5, the V gene TRBV9; 14 bases fit TRBD2. Material for sequencing was naive CD4+ T cells from PBMCs. The subset is: CD45RA+ positively selected. The clonotype originates from a man in his late teens or twenties in good health. Some clones in this sample may be carry-over from other donors' samples. The CDR3 is CASSKGLAGEETQYF. The CDR3 DNA is TGTGCCAGCAGCAAGGGACTAGCGGGAGAGGAGACCCAGTACTTC.